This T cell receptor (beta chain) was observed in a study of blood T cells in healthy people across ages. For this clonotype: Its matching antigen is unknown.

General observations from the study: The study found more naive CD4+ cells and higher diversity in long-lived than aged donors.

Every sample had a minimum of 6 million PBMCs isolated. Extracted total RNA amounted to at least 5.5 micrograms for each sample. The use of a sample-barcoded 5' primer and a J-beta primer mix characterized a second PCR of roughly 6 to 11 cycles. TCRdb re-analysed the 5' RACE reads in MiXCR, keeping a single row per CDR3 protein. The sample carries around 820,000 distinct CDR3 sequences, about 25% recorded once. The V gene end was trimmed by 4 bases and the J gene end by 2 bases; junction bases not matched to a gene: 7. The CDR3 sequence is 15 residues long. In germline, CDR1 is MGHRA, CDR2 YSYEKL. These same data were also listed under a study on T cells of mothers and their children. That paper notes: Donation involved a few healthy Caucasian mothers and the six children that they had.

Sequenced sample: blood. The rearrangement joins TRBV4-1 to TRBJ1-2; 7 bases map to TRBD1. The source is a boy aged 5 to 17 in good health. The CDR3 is CASSPGPQGNYGYTF. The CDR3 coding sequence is TGCGCCAGCAGCCCTGGCCCACAGGGGAACTATGGCTACACCTTC.